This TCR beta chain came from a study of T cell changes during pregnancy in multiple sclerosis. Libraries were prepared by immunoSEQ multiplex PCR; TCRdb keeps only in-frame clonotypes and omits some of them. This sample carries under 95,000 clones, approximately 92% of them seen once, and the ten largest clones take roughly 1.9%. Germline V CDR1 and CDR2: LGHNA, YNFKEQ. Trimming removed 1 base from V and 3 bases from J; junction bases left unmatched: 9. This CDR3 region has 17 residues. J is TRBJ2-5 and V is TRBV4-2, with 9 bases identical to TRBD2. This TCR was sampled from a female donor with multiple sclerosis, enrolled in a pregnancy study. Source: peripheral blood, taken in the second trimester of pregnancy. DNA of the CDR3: TGTGCCAGCAGCCAAGGACTAGCGGAAGAGGGGGAAGAGACCCAGTACTTC. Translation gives CASSQGLAEEGEETQYF.